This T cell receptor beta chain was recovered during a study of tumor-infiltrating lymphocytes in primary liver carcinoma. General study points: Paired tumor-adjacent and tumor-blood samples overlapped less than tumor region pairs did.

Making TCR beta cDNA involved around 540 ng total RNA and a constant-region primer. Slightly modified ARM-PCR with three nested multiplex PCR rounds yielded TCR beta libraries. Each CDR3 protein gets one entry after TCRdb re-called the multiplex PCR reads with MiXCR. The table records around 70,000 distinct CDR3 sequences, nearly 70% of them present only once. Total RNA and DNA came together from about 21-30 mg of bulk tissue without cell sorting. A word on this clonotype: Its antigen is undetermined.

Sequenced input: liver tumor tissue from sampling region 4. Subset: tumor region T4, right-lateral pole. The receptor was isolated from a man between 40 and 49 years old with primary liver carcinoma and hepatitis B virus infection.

DNA of the CDR3: TGCAGCGGCCGGACTAGCGGGTGGGATAAGCAGTTCTTC. Protein: CSGRTSGWDKQFF. The gene calls are TRBV29-1 and TRBJ2-1, with 11 bases aligning to TRBD2. The CDR3 sequence is 13 residues long. Germline CDR1 reads SQVTM; CDR2 reads ANQGSEA. The V gene end was trimmed by 7 bases and the J gene end by 11 bases; junction bases not matched to a gene: 10.